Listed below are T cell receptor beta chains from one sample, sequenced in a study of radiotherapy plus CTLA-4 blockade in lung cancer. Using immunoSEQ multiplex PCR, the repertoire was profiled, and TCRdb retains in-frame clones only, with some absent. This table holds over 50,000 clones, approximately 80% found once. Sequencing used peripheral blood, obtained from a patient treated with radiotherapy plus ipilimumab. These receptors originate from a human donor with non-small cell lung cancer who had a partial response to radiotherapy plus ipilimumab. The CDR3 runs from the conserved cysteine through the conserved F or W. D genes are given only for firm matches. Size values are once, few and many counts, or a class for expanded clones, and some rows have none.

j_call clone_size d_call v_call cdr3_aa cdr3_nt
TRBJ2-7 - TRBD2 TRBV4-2 CASRPRAGGSYEQYF TGTGCCAGCAGGCCAAGAGCGGGAGGTTCCTACGAGCAGTACTTC
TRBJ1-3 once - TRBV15 CATSRDTGSGNTIYF TGTGCCACCAGCAGAGATACGGGGTCTGGAAACACCATATATTTT
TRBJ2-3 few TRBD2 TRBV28 CASSLGAGGPNTQYF TGTGCCAGCAGTTTAGGAGCGGGGGGGCCAAATACGCAGTATTTT
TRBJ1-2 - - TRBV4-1 CASSQDGNLFNYGYTF TGCGCCAGCAGCCAAGACGGTAATCTTTTTAACTATGGCTACACCTTC
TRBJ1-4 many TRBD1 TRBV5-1 CASSEWTGVNEKLFF TGCGCCAGCAGCGAATGGACAGGAGTTAATGAAAAACTGTTTTTT
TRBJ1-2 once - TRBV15 CATSRDEGVASYTF TGTGCCACCAGCAGAGATGAAGGGGTCGCAAGCTACACCTTC
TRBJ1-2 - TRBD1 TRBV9 CASSPGQGIGGYTF TGTGCCAGCAGCCCAGGACAGGGTATCGGAGGCTACACCTTC
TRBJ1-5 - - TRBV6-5 CASSYSAGSNQPQHF TGTGCCAGCAGTTACTCTGCGGGGAGCAATCAGCCCCAGCATTTT
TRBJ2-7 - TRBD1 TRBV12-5 CASGTGQGPYEQYF TGTGCTAGTGGTACCGGACAGGGGCCCTACGAGCAGTACTTC
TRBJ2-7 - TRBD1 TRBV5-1 CASSIRDSPYEQYF TGCGCCAGCAGCATAAGGGACAGTCCCTACGAGCAGTACTTC
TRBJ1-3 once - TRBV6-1 CASSRSSGNTIYF TGTGCCAGCAGCCGGTCTAGTGGAAACACCATATATTTT
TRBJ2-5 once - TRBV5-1 CASSLGPGRSQETQYF TGCGCCAGCAGCTTGGGGCCAGGGCGCAGCCAAGAGACCCAGTACTTC
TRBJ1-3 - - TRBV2 CASRADSAGNTIYF TGTGCCAGCAGAGCGGACAGCGCTGGAAACACCATATATTTT
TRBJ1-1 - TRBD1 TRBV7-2 CASSVTGTGETEAFF TGTGCCAGCAGCGTAACCGGGACAGGGGAGACTGAAGCTTTCTTT
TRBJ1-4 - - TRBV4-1 CASSGHRTANEKLFF TGCGCCAGCAGCGGTCACAGGACGGCTAATGAAAAACTGTTTTTT
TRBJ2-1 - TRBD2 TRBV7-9 CASSLWTAGVSYNEQFF TGTGCCAGCAGCTTATGGACAGCGGGGGTCTCCTACAATGAGCAGTTCTTC
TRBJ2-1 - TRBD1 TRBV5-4 CASSGPGTGKSNEQFF TGTGCCAGCAGCGGTCCCGGGACAGGGAAATCCAATGAGCAGTTCTTC
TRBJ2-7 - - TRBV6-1 CASGTFFSYEQYF TGTGCCAGCGGGACATTCTTCTCCTACGAGCAGTACTTC
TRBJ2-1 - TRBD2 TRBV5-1 CASSQPLVAGGHYNEQFF TGCGCCAGCAGCCAACCCCTCGTAGCGGGGGGGCACTACAATGAGCAGTTCTTC
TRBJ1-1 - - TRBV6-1 CASTPTGQGKSEAFF TGTGCCAGCACGCCGACAGGACAAGGGAAGTCTGAAGCTTTCTTT